This TCR beta chain is drawn from a study of shared T cell receptors in the human thymus. V lost 1 base, J lost 7 bases, and 6 bases stayed unmatched. This CDR3 region has 15 residues. Germline V gives CDR1 SGHVS, CDR2 FNYEAQ. Only in-frame clones appear in the TCRdb table, and some are missing; sequencing was by immunoSEQ multiplex PCR. In the table there are approximately 660,000 clones, more than 75% of which are singletons. These data are also associated with another study on human thymus T cells. That study reports: Infants served as donors; they were healthy and Finnish and were having corrective surgery for congenital heart defects. It was from resections taken during corrective heart surgery that the thymus tissue came. Unrelated individuals were reported by related research to share highly overlapping thymic repertoires.

This receptor was taken from a boy under three years old with a congenital heart defect. V is TRBV7-6 and J is TRBJ2-1; the match to TRBD2 covers 8 bases. What was sequenced was thymocytes. DNA of the CDR3: TGTGCCAGCAGCTTAGAATCGGGACTAGTGAATGAGCAGTTCTTC. Its protein is CASSLESGLVNEQFF.